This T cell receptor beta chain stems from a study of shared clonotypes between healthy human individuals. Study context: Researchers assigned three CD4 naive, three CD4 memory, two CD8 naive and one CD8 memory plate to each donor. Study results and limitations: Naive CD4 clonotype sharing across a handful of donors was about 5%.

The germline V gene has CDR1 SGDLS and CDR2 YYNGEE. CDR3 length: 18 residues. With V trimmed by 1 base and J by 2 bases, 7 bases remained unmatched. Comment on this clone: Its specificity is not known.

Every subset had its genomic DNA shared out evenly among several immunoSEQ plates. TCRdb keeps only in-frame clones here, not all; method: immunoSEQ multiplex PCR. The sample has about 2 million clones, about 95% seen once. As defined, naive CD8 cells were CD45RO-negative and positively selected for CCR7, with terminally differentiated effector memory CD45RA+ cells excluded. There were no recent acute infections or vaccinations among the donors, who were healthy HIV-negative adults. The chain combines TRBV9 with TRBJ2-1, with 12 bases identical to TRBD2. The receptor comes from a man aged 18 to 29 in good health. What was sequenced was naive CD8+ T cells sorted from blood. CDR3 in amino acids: CASSVSSGGAEAYNEQFF. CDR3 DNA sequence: TGTGCCAGCAGCGTATCTAGCGGGGGGGCCGAGGCCTACAATGAGCAGTTCTTC.